This entry describes one TCR beta chain. As handled by the study authors: How many nucleated cells were present was estimated from reference gene primer amplification. Profiling relied on immunoSEQ multiplex PCR, and the TCRdb table lists in-frame clones only, not all of them. V, J and clone size derive from that table, while D and trimming were established from the DNA sequence. The table has hundreds of thousands of clones, 86% seen once. This specimen comes from a study of blood T cell repertoires in COVID-19. Background on the study: Acute and convalescent COVID-19 samples came from the United States, Italy and Spain.

From germline, CDR1 is SQVTM and CDR2 ANQGSEA. Deletions cut 2 bases from V and 7 bases from J, with 14 bases between. This CDR3 is 13 amino acids long. A Seattle source enrolled patients during active infection and followed them longitudinally. This chain uses TRBV29-1 with TRBJ1-1; possibly TRBD1 for D (6 bases). The sequence was obtained from an older woman with COVID-19, enrolled during active disease. The sample was peripheral blood. The CDR3 bases are TGCAGCGTTGAAATCGGCAGGGGTGGTGAAGCTTTCTTT. Translated, it gives CSVEIGRGGEAFF.